Sequencing of this T cell receptor beta chain was carried out in a study of early T cells in non-severe SARS-CoV-2 infection. Study details: The chains were unpaired, and the sequenced material was bulk RNA from unsorted whole blood.

Trimming removed 11 bases at V and 4 bases at J, with 17 bases between. CDR1 and CDR2 from the germline V gene are SEHNR and FQNEAQ (reference sequence). CDR3 size: 13 residues. General observations from the study: Lookups in VDJdb leaned toward anti-spike CD8 responses and missed private and CD4 specificities.

Individual cDNA molecules received unique molecular identifiers. One entry per CDR3 protein, called by TCRdb with MiXCR from the 5' RACE reads. The sample holds around 75,000 distinct CDR3 sequences, around a tenth seen once. This clonotype was detected many times. Its antigen is not known. Sequencing was carried out using whole blood. This rearrangement joins TRBV7-9 to TRBJ1-1; D is perhaps TRBD1 (5 bases). The source is an adult who was a healthcare worker with PCR-confirmed SARS-CoV-2 infection or an uninfected control (not recorded which). Written as DNA, the CDR3 is TGTGCCGTAGGGGAGGGCCCGGGCACTGAAGCTTTCTTT. Protein sequence: CAVGEGPGTEAFF.